The clone carrying this TCR beta chain was counted only a few times. Its specificity is not known. The data originate from a study of response to subunit inactivated influenza vaccine. Study conclusions and caveats: The study's authors posited that every seasonal influenza vaccination enlists few new T cells.

Trimming took off 0 bases at V and 0 bases at J, with 11 bases between the two ends. The CDR3 length is 15 residues. Looked up from germline, CDR1 is DFQATT and CDR2 is SNEGSKA (reference sequence). Each CDR3 protein is one row after TCRdb ran MiXCR on the RT-PCR reads. The sample has 300,000 to 350,000 distinct CDR3 sequences; about a fifth are singletons. The specimen comprised PBMCs from blood, sampled about 20 months after vaccination. The sequence was obtained from a man aged 50-75 years who received an inactivated influenza vaccine. This chain uses TRBV20-1 with TRBJ1-1; a weak D match, TRBD1 (5 bases). CDR3 region: CSARDLPGLNTEAFF. As DNA, the CDR3 is TGCAGTGCTAGAGATCTTCCAGGGTTGAACACTGAAGCTTTCTTT.